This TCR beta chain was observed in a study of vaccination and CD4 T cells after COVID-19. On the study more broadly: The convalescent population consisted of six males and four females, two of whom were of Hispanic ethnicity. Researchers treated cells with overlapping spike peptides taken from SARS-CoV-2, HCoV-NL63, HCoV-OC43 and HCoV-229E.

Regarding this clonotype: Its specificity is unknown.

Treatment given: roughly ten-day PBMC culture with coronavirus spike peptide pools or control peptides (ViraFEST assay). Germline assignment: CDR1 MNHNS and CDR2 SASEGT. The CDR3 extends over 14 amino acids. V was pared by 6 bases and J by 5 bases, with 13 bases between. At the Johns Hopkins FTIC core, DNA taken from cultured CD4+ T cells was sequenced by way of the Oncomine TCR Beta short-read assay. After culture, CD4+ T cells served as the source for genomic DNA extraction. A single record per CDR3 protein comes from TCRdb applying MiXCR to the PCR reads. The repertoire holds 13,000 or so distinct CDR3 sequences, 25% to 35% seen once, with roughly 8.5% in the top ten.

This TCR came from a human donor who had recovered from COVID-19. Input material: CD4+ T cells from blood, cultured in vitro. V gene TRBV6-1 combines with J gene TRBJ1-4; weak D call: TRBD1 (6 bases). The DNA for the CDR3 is TGTGCCAGCAGACCCAGGGGCAGCAATGAAAAACTGTTTTTT. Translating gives CASRPRGSNEKLFF.